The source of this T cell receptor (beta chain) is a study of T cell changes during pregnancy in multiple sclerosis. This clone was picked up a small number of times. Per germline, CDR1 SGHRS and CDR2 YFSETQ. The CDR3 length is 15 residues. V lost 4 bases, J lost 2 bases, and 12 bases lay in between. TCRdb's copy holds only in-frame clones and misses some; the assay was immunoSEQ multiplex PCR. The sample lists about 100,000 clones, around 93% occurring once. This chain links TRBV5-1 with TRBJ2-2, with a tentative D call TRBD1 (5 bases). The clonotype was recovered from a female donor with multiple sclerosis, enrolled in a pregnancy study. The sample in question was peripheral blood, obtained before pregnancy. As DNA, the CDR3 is TGCGCCAGCAGCCGACAGAACCGTAACACCGGGGAGCTGTTTTTT. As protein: CASSRQNRNTGELFF.